Below, 13 T cell receptor beta chains from the same sample are listed, as sequenced in a study of control samples from healthy donors and cancer patients. Generated by immunoSEQ multiplex PCR, the TCRdb table keeps only in-frame clones and is missing some. The sample holds tens of thousands of clones, 70% to 75% seen once. Sequencing was carried out using formalin-fixed, paraffin-embedded tissue. The receptors derive from a male donor with melanoma.

The chain combines TRBV7-9 with TRBJ1-4; no reliable D call. Germline V gene data show CDR1 as SEHNR and CDR2 as FQNEAQ (reference sequence). The CDR3 is 16 amino acids. V lost 1 base and J lost 10, with 19 bases in between. The CDR3 region is CASSLDPARRSVKLFF. CDR3 nucleotides: TGTGCCAGCAGCTTAGACCCGGCCAGGCGGAGTGTAAAACTGTTTTTT.

This chain links TRBV6-4 with TRBJ2-1; tentatively, D is TRBD2 (5 bases). Germline CDR1 reads MRHNA; CDR2 reads SNTAGT. The V gene lost 10 bases and the J gene lost 7 bases, with 17 bases spanning the gap. The CDR3 extends over 13 amino acids. The CDR3 region has the DNA TGTGCCACCGCACTAGTCCCGGGTAATGAGCAGTTCTTC. Its translation is CATALVPGNEQFF.

The chain uses TRBV4-1 and TRBJ2-6; D possibly corresponds to TRBD2 (5 bases). The germline V and J ends were trimmed by 1 base and 0 bases, with 13 bases remaining between them. CDR1 is MGHRA, CDR2 YSYEKL, per germline. The CDR3 loop spans 18 amino acids. CDR3 bases: TGCGCCAGCAGCCAAGTCGGAGGAGAATACTCTGGGGCCAACGTCCTGACTTTC. This sequence encodes CASSQVGGEYSGANVLTF.

The rearrangement links TRBV28 to TRBJ2-4; 7 nucleotides line up with TRBD2. V trimming: 6 bases; J trimming: 3 bases; junction bases outside the gene matches: 8. This CDR3 contains 15 residues. Germline loops: CDR1 MDHEN, CDR2 SYDVKM. CDR3 amino acids: CASRNQRGYKNIQYF. CDR3 bases: TGTGCCAGCAGGAACCAGCGGGGCTACAAAAACATTCAGTACTTC.

The chain has TRBV4-2 and TRBJ2-7; 8 nucleotides match TRBD2. This CDR3 has 15 residues. Per the germline V gene, CDR1 is LGHNA and CDR2 is YNFKEQ. J was trimmed by 5 bases and V by 3 bases; bases with no gene match: 9. The CDR3 DNA sequence: TGTGCCAGCAGCCAGTTTTGGAGCGGGAGCAACGAGCAGTACTTC. This encodes CASSQFWSGSNEQYF.

This chain uses TRBV6-5 with TRBJ2-6, with D hard to call. The CDR3 length is 15 residues. The V gene's germline CDR1 is MNHEY and CDR2 SVGAGI. V was shortened by 9 bases and J by 0 bases, with 12 bases between the two germline ends. The CDR3 nucleotides read TGTGCCAGTAGGCCGTGGGGCTCTGGGGCCAACGTCCTGACTTTC. This encodes CASRPWGSGANVLTF.

This clone is termed medium-sized. The J gene is TRBJ2-3, the V gene TRBV6-5; 14 bases are a match to TRBD2. The CDR3 is 15 amino acids. V dropped 6 bases and J dropped 4; count of bases not matched to a gene: 3. Germline V CDR1 and CDR2: MNHEY, SVGAGI. The CDR3 region has the DNA TGTGCCAGCAGACGGACTAGCGGGAGGCCAGATACGCAGTATTTT. This encodes CASRRTSGRPDTQYF.

The gene calls are TRBV18 and TRBJ2-2, with D unresolved. The CDR3 contains 14 residues. From germline, CDR1 is KGHSH and CDR2 LQKENI. V dropped 6 bases and J dropped 6 bases, with 14 bases sitting between them. This chain's CDR3 is CASSHQVNAGELFF. CDR3 nucleotides: TGTGCCAGCTCCCACCAGGTAAACGCCGGGGAGCTGTTTTTT.

J is TRBJ1-3 and V is TRBV5-1, with no clear D. This CDR3 comprises 15 residues. V lost 3 bases to trimming and J lost 0 bases, with 10 bases between them. The germline V gene encodes CDR1 SGHRS and CDR2 YFSETQ. The CDR3 nucleotides are TGCGCCAGCAGCTCCGACATGAGCTCTGGAAACACCATATATTTT. Translation gives CASSSDMSSGNTIYF.

This clone was detected a few times. The chain is built from TRBV6-5 and TRBJ2-1; the D gene is possibly TRBD1 (6 bases). CDR1 is MNHEY and CDR2 is SVGAGI in the germline V gene. Trimming stripped 4 bases from V and 3 bases from J, with 13 bases between. This CDR3 has 15 residues. The chain's CDR3 is CASSLSDSRYNEQFF. The CDR3 DNA follows: TGTGCCAGCAGTTTATCGGACAGCCGCTACAATGAGCAGTTCTTC.

CDR3 protein: CASSMTGLFSGANVLTF. The CDR3 coding sequence is TGTGCCAGTAGTATGACAGGGCTGTTTTCTGGGGCCAACGTCCTGACTTTC. The V call is TRBV19, the J call TRBJ2-6; 7 nucleotides align to TRBD1. CDR3 length equals 17 residues. Trimming took 3 bases from V and 1 from J; bases not matched to a gene: 6. Germline values: CDR1 LNHDA, CDR2 SQIVND (reference sequence).

This clone has only a few counts. The V and J genes are TRBV10-2 and TRBJ2-3; no firm D call. This CDR3 has 15 amino acids. From germline, CDR1 is WSHSY and CDR2 SAAADI. Trimming took 1 base from V and 3 from J, leaving 11 bases between them. As DNA, the CDR3 is TGCGCCAGCAGTGAGTTTCGGGTCGTTACAGATACGCAGTATTTT. Encoded protein: CASSEFRVVTDTQYF.

The V gene is TRBV9, the J gene TRBJ1-1, with D hard to call. Germline V gene data show CDR1 as SGDLS and CDR2 as YYNGEE. The CDR3 has 13 amino acids. V dropped 0 bases and J dropped 3 bases, with 6 bases sitting between them. For the CDR3, the DNA is TGTGCCAGCAGCGTAGGGTGGGACACTGAAGCTTTCTTT. It translates to CASSVGWDTEAFF.